The 21 T cell receptor beta chains in this list originate from one sample, sequenced in a study of beta chain features in type 1 diabetes. The entirety of the isolated RNA underwent reverse transcription, so expressed TCRB transcripts were sequenced. Generated by immunoSEQ multiplex PCR, the TCRdb table keeps only in-frame clones and is missing some. The table has roughly 300,000 clones, 13% to 15% seen once. Sequenced sample: central memory CD4+ T cells from blood. Receptors were obtained from a man aged 25 to 40 in good health.

The chain is built from TRBV7-9 and TRBJ2-2, with no clear D. Germline assignment: CDR1 SEHNR and CDR2 FQNEAQ (reference sequence). Trimming stripped 0 bases from V and 14 bases from J, with 7 bases between. The CDR3 contains 11 residues. CDR3 coding DNA: TGTGCCAGCAGCTTAGCATCGGAACTGTTTTTT. Amino acid sequence: CASSLASELFF.

The chain uses TRBV5-6 and TRBJ1-3; possibly TRBD1 for D (5 bases). Trimming took off 4 bases at V and 3 bases at J, with 8 bases between the two ends. The CDR3 is made up of 13 amino acids. Looked up from germline, CDR1 is SGHDT and CDR2 is YYEEEE. In DNA form, the CDR3 reads TGTGCCAGCAGCAGACAGAATGGAAACACCATATATTTT. As protein: CASSRQNGNTIYF.

As to this clone: The likely explanation is a read error, given a far larger clone one base away. DNA for the CDR3: TGTGCCAGCAGGCGGGCAGGACAGCCCCAGCATTTT. This sequence encodes CASRRAGQPQHF. The rearrangement uses TRBV2 and TRBJ1-5; D is uncertain. From germline, CDR1 is SNHLY and CDR2 FYNNEI. This CDR3 is 12 amino acids long. The V end was cut by 6 bases, the J end by 7 bases, with 10 bases between.

The J gene is TRBJ2-1, the V gene TRBV5-1; no reliable D call. The CDR3 runs to 15 residues. CDR1 and CDR2 (germline): SGHRS, YFSETQ. Trimming took off 4 bases at V and 0 bases at J, with 11 bases between the two ends. As DNA, the CDR3 is TGCGCCAGCAGCGTCCAGACCAGCTCCTACAATGAGCAGTTCTTC. It specifies CASSVQTSSYNEQFF.

This rearrangement joins TRBV5-1 to TRBJ2-1; weak D call: TRBD1 (6 bases). The V end was cut by 4 bases, the J end by 7 bases, with 21 bases between. Germline assignment: CDR1 SGHRS and CDR2 YFSETQ. CDR3 length equals 16 residues. CDR3 protein: CASSRFQGSGRNEQFF. The CDR3 bases are TGCGCCAGCAGCCGTTTCCAGGGGTCGGGGCGGAATGAGCAGTTCTTC.

The table lists this clone with a few counts. This chain connects TRBV7-2 to TRBJ2-1; 10 nucleotides agree with TRBD2. Germline CDR1 SGHTA, CDR2 FQGNSA. The length of the CDR3 is 15 residues. The V segment lost 1 base and the J segment 6 bases; nucleotides outside the gene matches: 3. The CDR3 DNA sequence: TGTGCCAGCAGCTTAGTCAGCGGGAGGGTCAATGAGCAGTTCTTC. It yields the protein CASSLVSGRVNEQFF.

In this sample, this clone turned up a few times. Relative to the germline gene, one junction end is altered; a read error may explain this. This rearrangement joins TRBV7-2 to TRBJ2-7; 9 bases line up with TRBD2. The CDR3 extends over 14 amino acids. Germline assignment: CDR1 SGHTA and CDR2 FQGNSA. The CDR3 spells CASSIAGVSYEQYF. The CDR3 DNA reads TGTGCCAGCAGCATAGCGGGGGTTTCCTACGAGCAGTACTTC.

Many counts were recorded for this clone. This chain links TRBV4-3 with TRBJ1-1; 8 bases are a match to TRBD1. Germline V CDR1 and CDR2: LGHNA, YSLEER. J gave up 4 bases and V 4 bases, and 5 bases lay outside the gene matches. The CDR3 is 14 amino acids. CDR3 sequence (DNA): TGCGCCAGCAGCCTGGACAGGGCCGGCACTGAAGCTTTCTTT. Residues: CASSLDRAGTEAFF.

A few counts support this clone. V is TRBV11-2 and J is TRBJ2-3, with 15 nucleotides matching TRBD2. There are 16 residues in the CDR3. Germline V gene data show CDR1 as SGHAT and CDR2 as FQNNGV. V gave up 4 bases and J gave up 4 bases; unmatched junction bases: 3. The CDR3 sequence: CASSSGLAGGSDTQYF. The DNA of the CDR3 is TGTGCCAGCAGCTCCGGACTAGCGGGAGGGTCAGATACGCAGTATTTT.

This clone occurred a few times. This rearrangement joins TRBV7-2 to TRBJ2-7; D unclear. The V end was cut by 2 bases, the J end by 4 bases, with 15 bases between. CDR3 length: 15 residues. Looked up from germline, CDR1 is SGHTA and CDR2 is FQGNSA. The CDR3 nucleotides are TGTGCCAGCAGCTTAAATTTCGGGTTTCGGTACGAGCAGTACTTC. This encodes CASSLNFGFRYEQYF.

V is TRBV6-5 and J is TRBJ1-6, with a tentative D call TRBD1 (6 bases). Trimming shortened V by 6 bases and J by 7 bases, and 13 bases separated the two germline ends. The germline CDR1 and CDR2 sequences are MNHEY and SVGAGI. The CDR3 runs 14 residues. The CDR3: CASSRTQGNSPLHF. The CDR3 DNA reads TGTGCCAGCAGCCGTACACAGGGAAATTCACCCCTCCACTTT.

The rearrangement links TRBV5-1 to TRBJ1-4; tentatively, D is TRBD1 (5 bases). V was shortened by 4 bases and J by 0 bases, with 16 bases between the two germline ends. The CDR3 totals 17 residues. Germline CDR1 SGHRS, CDR2 YFSETQ. The CDR3 DNA follows: TGCGCCAGCAGCCGTACGCCGGGACCTACAACTAATGAAAAACTGTTTTTT. It encodes CASSRTPGPTTNEKLFF.

This clone was detected only a few times. The genes are TRBV28 and TRBJ2-7; weak D call: TRBD2 (5 bases). V was trimmed by 3 bases and J by 5 bases, leaving 17 bases between them. Germline V lookup: CDR1 MDHEN, CDR2 SYDVKM. There are 15 residues in the CDR3. The CDR3 is CASSFEARLSHEQYV. DNA of the CDR3: TGTGCCAGCAGTTTCGAGGCTCGACTAAGCCACGAGCAGTACGTC.

There are many counts of this clone. The chain joins TRBV7-9 to TRBJ1-4; D is possibly TRBD1 (5 bases). From germline, CDR1 is SEHNR and CDR2 FQNEAQ (reference sequence). The length of the CDR3 is 11 residues. CDR3 in DNA: TGTGCGGGGGGATCGGATGAAAAACTGTTTTTT. It encodes CAGGSDEKLFF.

This clone was detected a few times. The chain carries TRBV16 and TRBJ2-2; D is tentatively TRBD1 or TRBD2 (5 bases each). The CDR3 is 15 amino acids. V lost 0 bases, J lost 6 bases, and 11 bases lay in between. The germline V gene encodes CDR1 KGHSY and CDR2 FQNENV. The DNA for the CDR3 is TGTGCCAGCAGCCAATCTCGGGGCTTCTCCGGGGAGCTGTTTTTT. Amino acid sequence: CASSQSRGFSGELFF. The complete variable domain, with remaining parts taken from reference TRBV16 and TRBJ2-2, reads GEEVAQTPKHLVRGEGQKAKLYCAPIKGHSYVFWYQQVLKNEFKFLISFQNENVFDETGMPKERFSAKCLPNSPCSLEIQATKLEDSAVYFCASSQSRGFSGELFFGEGSRLTVL.

This clone turned up a few times. This sequence joins TRBV11-3 and TRBJ2-5; 12 nucleotides align to TRBD2. The CDR3 length is 16 residues. V trimming: 3 bases; J trimming: 4 bases; junction bases outside the gene matches: 6. The germline V gene has CDR1 SGHNT and CDR2 YENEEA. This CDR3 is CASSFSSGRGGETQYF. The CDR3 DNA follows: TGTGCCAGCAGCTTTTCTAGCGGGAGGGGTGGAGAGACCCAGTACTTC.

This clone was seen many times. The V call is TRBV7-9, the J call TRBJ2-1; no definite D call. The V gene lost 4 bases and the J gene lost 4 bases, with 5 bases spanning the gap. CDR1 is SEHNR and CDR2 is FQNEAQ in the germline V gene (reference sequence). The length of the CDR3 is 12 residues. In nucleotides, the CDR3 is TGTGCCAGCAGCTCTATTTACAATGAGCAGTTCTTC. Its translation: CASSSIYNEQFF.

CDR3 nucleotides: TGTGCCAGCAGCTTATCCCCCATGAACACTGAAGCTTTCTTT. Its translation: CASSLSPMNTEAFF. This chain connects TRBV5-6 to TRBJ1-1; no firm D call. Trimming cost V 2 bases and J 0 bases, with 8 bases left between them. The CDR3 length is 14 residues. Germline loops: CDR1 SGHDT, CDR2 YYEEEE.

The J gene is TRBJ2-7, the V gene TRBV7-9, with 8 bases aligning to TRBD1. Germline V gene lookup returns CDR1 SEHNR and CDR2 FQNEAQ (reference sequence). Trimming took 4 bases from V and 4 from J; bases not matched to a gene: 12. The CDR3 spans 16 residues. The CDR3 spells CASSSISGQGRYEQYF. The CDR3 nucleotides read TGTGCCAGCAGCTCCATTAGCGGACAGGGAAGGTACGAGCAGTACTTC. The whole variable domain, remainder taken from reference TRBV7-9 and TRBJ2-7, is DTGVSQNPRHKITKRGQNVTFRCDPISEHNRLYWYRQTLGQGPEFLTYFQNEAQLEKSRLLSDRFSAERPKGSFSTLEIQRTEQGDSAMYLCASSSISGQGRYEQYFGPGTRLTVT.

The V call is TRBV7-7, the J call TRBJ2-5, with D perhaps assigned TRBD1 or TRBD2 (5 bases each). V was shortened by 1 base and J by 1 base, with 10 bases between the two germline ends. This CDR3 region has 15 residues. From germline, CDR1 is SSHAT and CDR2 FNYEAQ (reference sequence). CDR3 nucleotide sequence: TGTGCCAGCAGCTTAGGAGCCGGGACCCAAGAGACCCAGTACTTC. Translation gives CASSLGAGTQETQYF. The variable domain in full, with the rest retrieved from reference TRBV7-7 and TRBJ2-5, is GAGVSQSPRYKVTKRGQDVTLRCDPISSHATLYWYQQALGQGPEFLTYFNYEAQPDKSGLPSDRFSAERPEGSISTLTIQRTEQRDSAMYRCASSLGAGTQETQYFGPGTRLLVL.

This clone has at least ten counts. V gene TRBV6-1 combines with J gene TRBJ2-7, with 7 positions matching TRBD2. The V gene's germline CDR1 is MNHNS and CDR2 SASEGT. V dropped 0 bases and J dropped 9; count of bases not matched to a gene: 2. CDR3 size: 12 residues. CDR3 region: CASSEAGGRQYV. The CDR3 coding sequence is TGTGCCAGCAGTGAAGCGGGAGGGAGGCAGTACGTC.